The source of this TCR beta chain is a study of CD8 T cells in ankylosing spondylitis. General study findings and limits: A motif of roughly eight highly homologous TCR beta variants was seen as apparently characteristic of ankylosing spondylitis blood. Enrichment of disease-linked clones was reportedly significant in matched ankylosing spondylitis synovial fluid.

A note on this clonotype: Antigen: not known. A read error may explain this, as a much larger clone is one base away.

A quantitative 5'-RACE method, one with molecular barcodes, was used to make TCR beta libraries. TCRdb recomputed calls from the 5' RACE reads with MiXCR, one row per CDR3 protein. This sample carries 200,000 to 250,000 distinct CDR3 sequences, approximately 10% of them seen once, and the ten largest clones take under 25%. CDR3 length: 11 amino acids. CDR1 is SEHNR, CDR2 FQNEAQ, per germline (reference sequence). Trimming removed 5 bases from V and 10 bases from J, with 10 bases in between. The genes are TRBV7-9 and TRBJ2-3; D ambiguous. The receptor was isolated from a male donor with ankylosing spondylitis or in good health (not recorded which). Sequenced material: blood, either unsorted or a sorted T cell fraction (not recorded which). The CDR3 region is CASSLGHAQYF. In DNA form, the CDR3 reads TGTGCCAGCAGCCTAGGCCATGCGCAGTATTTT.